This T cell receptor beta chain was identified during a study of blood T cell repertoires in COVID-19. Authors' data handling: The assay estimated nucleated cells by amplifying reference gene primers. This table comes from immunoSEQ multiplex PCR, and its TCRdb copy is limited to in-frame clones, with some not included. Clonal size and the V and J genes are those of that table, whereas D and trimming came from the DNA. The profile shows 200,000 to 300,000 clones, about nine tenths of them singletons. CDR3 length equals 13 residues. Looked up from germline, CDR1 is KGHSH and CDR2 is LQKENI. Trimming removed 5 bases from V and 1 base from J, with 8 bases in between.

The clonotype was recovered from a woman aged 40 to 50 with acute or convalescent COVID-19. The material sequenced was peripheral blood. This rearrangement joins TRBV18 to TRBJ1-1; a possible D gene is TRBD1 (5 bases). Here the CDR3 DNA reads TGTGCCAGCTCAACAGACAGGAACACTGAAGCTTTCTTT. Encoded protein: CASSTDRNTEAFF.